This T cell receptor (beta chain) was sequenced in a study of vaccination effects on CD4 cells after COVID-19. A word on this clone: Its matching antigen is unknown.

Investigators separated out CD4+ T cells once around 11 days of culture had passed. The assay was immunoSEQ multiplex PCR, and TCRdb's table has in-frame clones only and misses some. The sample carries roughly 64,000 clones, more than 60% recorded once. This CDR3 is 15 amino acids long. Germline V gene data show CDR1 as SGHAT and CDR2 as FQNNGV. Trimming shortened V by 6 bases and J by 6 bases, and 17 bases separated the two germline ends. The sample here was CD4+ T cells from PBMCs cultured without peptide, taken before COVID-19 vaccination. The V gene is TRBV11-2, the J gene TRBJ2-2; D is perhaps TRBD2 (6 bases). The source of this sequence is a human donor who had a prior SARS-CoV-2 infection. The CDR3 sequence is CASRAGLIRPGELFF. The CDR3 coding sequence is TGTGCCAGCAGGGCGGGGTTGATTCGTCCCGGGGAGCTGTTTTTT.